This T cell receptor (beta chain) was profiled in a study of CD8+CD57+ T cells in acquired aplastic anemia. Across the whole study: Sorted CD4+ and CD8+ cells yielded DNA averaging approximately 3.5 ug.

Profiling of TCR beta VDJ combinations and CDR3 sequences used genomic DNA as template. TCRdb recomputed calls from the reads with MiXCR, one row per CDR3 protein. Among roughly 290,000 distinct CDR3 sequences listed, 45% to 65% were seen once. Germline loops: CDR1 ENHRY, CDR2 SYGVKD. This CDR3 has 14 residues. V was trimmed by 3 bases and J by 5 bases, leaving 8 bases between them. Previously, flow cytometry had revealed CD8+CD57+ cell expansion in the patients chosen for sequencing. The rearrangement links TRBV10-3 to TRBJ1-6, with D unclear. The sequencing sample was made of sorted CD4+, CD8+, or CD8+CD57+ T cells (not recorded which) from PBMCs. The clonotype comes from a human donor with aplastic anemia. CDR3 DNA sequence: TGTGCCATCAGTGATGGTCGAGATAATTCACCCCTCCACTTT. As protein: CAISDGRDNSPLHF.